The T cell receptor beta chain described here comes from a study of response to subunit inactivated influenza vaccine (dated by TCRdb to 2016 to 2018). Study-wide context: To follow how T cells responded to a trivalent subunit inactivated influenza vaccine, the researchers relied on deep quantitative profiling of the T cell receptor repertoire. The research as a whole found: The authors suggested that each seasonal influenza vaccination may recruit only a limited number of new T cells.

In this sample, this clonotype turned up many times. The specificity of this receptor is unknown. Nothing much larger sits one base from this clone, and base qualities are not available. The receptor library was made with RT-PCR. The sequencing machine was an Illumina HiSeq 2500. TCRdb reanalyzed the raw reads on its own, using fastp at Q25 for trimming and MiXCR for clone calling, and kept in-frame beta chains. Rows matching on CDR3 protein sequence are summarized as one entry with the most common DNA and genes. The sample yields approximately 490,000 distinct CDR3 sequences; approximately 7.2% were counted once. Approximately 14% of the sample is held by the ten biggest clonotypes. The receptor was isolated from a man aged 50 to 69 who received an inactivated influenza vaccine. Donor details come from another sample of the same person, matched by shared clones. Sample: PBMCs from blood, taken roughly 24 months after vaccination.

The CDR3 region: CASSQPSGRRNEQYF. The bases are TGTGCCAGCAGCCAACCGAGTGGCAGGCGGAACGAGCAGTACTTC. Rearrangement joined TRBV7-8 to TRBJ2-7; the D gene remains uncertain. V loses 5 bases, J loses 5 bases, and the germline ends lie 19 bases apart. The CDR1 and CDR2 encoded by the germline V gene are SGHVS and FQNEAQ. Including the terminal cysteine and phenylalanine, the CDR3 comprises 15 residues. The only DNA kept is the CDR3, 45 bases in frame from the first base. This CDR3, with the reference TRBV7-8 and TRBJ2-7 proteins standing in past its ends, gives the full variable domain GAGVSQSPRYKVAKRGQDVALRCDPISGHVSLFWYQQALGQGPEFLTYFQNEAQLDKSGLPSDRFFAERPEGSVSTLKIQRTQQEDSAVYLCASSQPSGRRNEQYFGPGTRLTVT.